Given below is one TCR beta chain in context. These data come from a study of blood T cell repertoires in COVID-19. Study details: There were acute and convalescent COVID-19 samples, and they came from the United States, Italy and Spain. Nucleic acid was either cDNA or gDNA, and it came from T cells, B-cell-depleted T cells, or PBMCs.

Authors' processing steps: Estimation of nucleated cell counts was performed using reference gene primer amplification. The assay was immunoSEQ multiplex PCR, and TCRdb's table has in-frame clones only and misses some. V and J calls and clone size are those listed in that table; D and trimming were worked out from the DNA. Of tens of thousands of clones detected, 60% to 85% appear once; the ten largest clones hold about 5.3%. Germline V gives CDR1 SEHNR, CDR2 FQNEAQ (reference sequence). CDR3 length: 18 residues. V lost 1 base to trimming and J lost 0 bases; unmatched junction nucleotides: 10. Sample: peripheral blood. The chain combines TRBV7-9 with TRBJ2-7; 9 nucleotides line up with TRBD2. This TCR was sampled from a human donor in a cohort sampled during active COVID-19. This CDR3 reads CASSLGSSTSGSSYEQYF. The CDR3 DNA reads as TGTGCCAGCAGCTTAGGTTCCTCGACTAGCGGCAGCTCCTACGAGCAGTACTTC.